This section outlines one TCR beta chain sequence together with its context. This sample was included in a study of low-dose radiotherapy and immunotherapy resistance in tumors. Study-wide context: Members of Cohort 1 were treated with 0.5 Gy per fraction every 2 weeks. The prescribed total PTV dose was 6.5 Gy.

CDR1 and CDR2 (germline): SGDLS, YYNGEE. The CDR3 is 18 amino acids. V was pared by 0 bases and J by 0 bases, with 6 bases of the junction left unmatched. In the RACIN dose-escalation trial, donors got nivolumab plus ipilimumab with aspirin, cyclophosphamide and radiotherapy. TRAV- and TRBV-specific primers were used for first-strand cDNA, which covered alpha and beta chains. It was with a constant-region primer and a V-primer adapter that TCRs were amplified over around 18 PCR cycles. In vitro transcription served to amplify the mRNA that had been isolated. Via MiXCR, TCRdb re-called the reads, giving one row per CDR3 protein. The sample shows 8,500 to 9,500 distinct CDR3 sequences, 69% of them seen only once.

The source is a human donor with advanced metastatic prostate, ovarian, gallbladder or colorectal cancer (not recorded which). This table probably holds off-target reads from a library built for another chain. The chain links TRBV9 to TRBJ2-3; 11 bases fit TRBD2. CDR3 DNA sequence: TGTGCCAGCAGCGTAGGACTAGCGGGGCGATCTAGCACAGATACGCAGTATTTT. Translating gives CASSVGLAGRSSTDTQYF.